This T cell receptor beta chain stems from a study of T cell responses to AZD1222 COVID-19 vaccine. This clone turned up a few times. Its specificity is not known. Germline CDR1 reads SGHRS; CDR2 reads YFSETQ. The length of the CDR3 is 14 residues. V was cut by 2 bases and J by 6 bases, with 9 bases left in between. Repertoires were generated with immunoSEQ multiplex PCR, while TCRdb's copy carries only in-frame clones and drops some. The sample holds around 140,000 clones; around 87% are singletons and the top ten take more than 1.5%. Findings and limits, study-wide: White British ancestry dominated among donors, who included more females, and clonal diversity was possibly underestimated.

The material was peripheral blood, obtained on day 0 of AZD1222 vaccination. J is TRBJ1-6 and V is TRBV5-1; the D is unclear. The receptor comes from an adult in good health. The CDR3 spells CASSLGGFNSPLHF. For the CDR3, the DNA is TGCGCCAGCAGCTTAGGAGGTTTTAATTCACCCCTCCACTTT.